The T cell receptor (beta chain) described here comes from a study of T cells in localized non-small cell lung cancer. Notes on the study in general: Adjacent lung held a median approximately 57 of the top 100 tumor clones.

As concerns this clone: Its antigen remains unknown.

CDR3 length equals 16 residues. In germline, CDR1 is SGDLS, CDR2 YYNGEE. Trimming cost V 4 bases and J 1 base; bases outside gene matches: 8. TCRdb's table, derived via immunoSEQ multiplex PCR, lists solely in-frame clones and lacks some. The repertoire includes under 75,000 clones, 86% of them detected once, and 21% sits in the top ten. The source of this sequence is an older male donor with stage III squamous cell lung carcinoma. V and J are TRBV9 and TRBJ2-3, with 8 positions matching TRBD2. The sequences come from peripheral blood, collected before any cancer treatment. The CDR3 coding sequence is TGTGCCAGCAGCCTTAGCGGGACCACCCGCACAGATACGCAGTATTTT. Encoded protein: CASSLSGTTRTDTQYF.